The rows below give T cell receptor beta chains drawn from one sample of a study of vaccination and CD4 T cells after COVID-19. These receptors are not linked to any known antigen. TCRdb reprocessed the PCR reads with MiXCR, giving one entry per CDR3 protein. This table has roughly 7,600 distinct CDR3 sequences, about 42% appearing once. Sequences were obtained from CD4+ T cells from blood, cultured in vitro. The receptors derive from a human donor in good health. Both conserved end residues are part of each CDR3. Fields, in order: CDR3 protein, CDR3 DNA, J gene, clone size, D gene, V gene. A D gene is named only where the DNA matches it firmly. Rows give clone size only sometimes, using once, few, many, or a class for an expanded clone.

CDR3: CASSKGIREDEQYF
DNA: TGTGCCAGCAGCAAAGGCATCAGGGAGGACGAGCAGTACTTC
J: TRBJ2-7
size: .
D: .
V: TRBV21-1

CDR3: CASGSGPTPNYGYTF
DNA: TGTGCCAGCGGGTCCGGTCCAACTCCGAACTATGGCTACACCTTC
J: TRBJ1-2
size: .
D: .
V: TRBV27

CDR3: CSASPQAASTDTQYF
DNA: TGCAGTGCTAGCCCCCAAGCGGCTAGCACAGATACGCAGTATTTT
J: TRBJ2-3
size: once
D: .
V: TRBV20-1

CDR3: CASSPRGSPYNEQFF
DNA: TGTGCCAGCAGCCCCCGTGGGAGTCCGTACAATGAGCAGTTCTTC
J: TRBJ2-1
size: few
D: .
V: TRBV7-9

CDR3: CASSLDRVNEKLFF
DNA: TGTGCCAGCAGTTTGGACAGGGTAAATGAAAAACTGTTTTTT
J: TRBJ1-4
size: .
D: TRBD1
V: TRBV6-5

CDR3: CAWSGGEGSPLHF
DNA: TGTGCCTGGAGTGGGGGGGAGGGCTCACCCCTCCACTTT
J: TRBJ1-6
size: .
D: .
V: TRBV30

CDR3: CASSLVGRGTEAFF
DNA: TGTGCCAGCAGCTTAGTTGGCAGAGGCACTGAAGCTTTCTTT
J: TRBJ1-1
size: .
D: .
V: TRBV7-2

CDR3: CTSSKGASSGYGYTF
DNA: TGTACCAGCAGCAAAGGTGCCAGTTCGGGCTATGGCTACACCTTC
J: TRBJ1-2
size: once
D: .
V: TRBV21-1

CDR3: CASSLGSGGPGTGELFF
DNA: TGTGCCAGCAGCTTAGGTTCTGGGGGCCCAGGCACCGGGGAGCTGTTTTTT
J: TRBJ2-2
size: few
D: .
V: TRBV7-6

CDR3: CASSPYEGGIGYTF
DNA: TGTGCCAGCAGTCCTTACGAGGGGGGAATAGGCTACACCTTC
J: TRBJ1-2
size: .
D: .
V: TRBV12-3/TRBV12-4

CDR3: CASSLAPGLGQPQHF
DNA: TGTGCCAGCAGCTTAGCGCCGGGGCTTGGTCAGCCCCAGCATTTT
J: TRBJ1-5
size: .
D: .
V: TRBV7-6

CDR3: CSARQGAGSDTQYF
DNA: TGCAGTGCTCGACAGGGAGCCGGGTCAGATACGCAGTATTTT
J: TRBJ2-3
size: few
D: TRBD1
V: TRBV20-1

CDR3: CASSPPGQLNTEAFF
DNA: TGTGCCAGCAGTCCTCCGGGACAGCTGAACACTGAAGCTTTCTTT
J: TRBJ1-1
size: few
D: TRBD1
V: TRBV5-4

CDR3: CVSGRQGDGYTF
DNA: TGTGTCAGCGGCCGACAGGGGGATGGCTACACCTTC
J: TRBJ1-2
size: .
D: TRBD1
V: TRBV11-2

CDR3: CASSFQGERRGNTIYF
DNA: TGTGCCAGCAGCTTCCAGGGGGAGAGGCGTGGAAACACCATATATTTT
J: TRBJ1-3
size: few
D: TRBD1
V: TRBV7-6

CDR3: CASSSVSGGRKNIQYF
DNA: TGTGCCAGCAGTTCCGTTAGCGGGGGGCGCAAAAACATTCAGTACTTC
J: TRBJ2-4
size: .
D: TRBD2
V: TRBV6-2/TRBV6-3

CDR3: CASRVGVEGTDTQYF
DNA: TGTGCCAGCAGGGTGGGCGTTGAGGGCACAGATACGCAGTATTTT
J: TRBJ2-3
size: .
D: .
V: TRBV21-1

CDR3: CATPGLAGRNEQFF
DNA: TGTGCCACACCGGGACTAGCGGGTAGGAATGAGCAGTTCTTC
J: TRBJ2-1
size: .
D: TRBD2
V: TRBV24-1

CDR3: CASSEWTGRGYTF
DNA: TGTGCCAGCAGTGAATGGACAGGGCGGGGCTACACCTTC
J: TRBJ1-2
size: .
D: TRBD1
V: TRBV6-1

CDR3: CASSLGGASGNTIYF
DNA: TGTGCCAGCAGCTTAGGGGGGGCCTCTGGAAACACCATATATTTT
J: TRBJ1-3
size: .
D: .
V: TRBV7-9

CDR3: CASSQDGISLRTQYF
DNA: TGTGCCAGCAGTCAAGACGGGATTAGCCTTAGGACCCAGTACTTC
J: TRBJ2-5
size: few
D: .
V: TRBV6-1

CDR3: CASTRASSYEQYF
DNA: TGTGCCAGCACCCGGGCCAGTTCCTACGAGCAGTACTTC
J: TRBJ2-7
size: few
D: .
V: TRBV27

CDR3: CATQGDYTGELFF
DNA: TGTGCCACCCAGGGTGACTACACCGGGGAGCTGTTTTTT
J: TRBJ2-2
size: .
D: .
V: TRBV6-2/TRBV6-3

CDR3: CATSETSGRNNEQFF
DNA: TGTGCCACCAGTGAAACTAGCGGGAGGAATAATGAGCAGTTCTTC
J: TRBJ2-1
size: .
D: TRBD2
V: TRBV24-1

CDR3: CSAPRQGRKDKDGYTF
DNA: TGCAGTGCTCCCCGACAGGGAAGAAAGGACAAGGATGGCTACACCTTC
J: TRBJ1-2
size: .
D: TRBD1
V: TRBV20-1